The 28 T cell receptor beta chains below all came from one sample that was sequenced in a study of cytomegalovirus exposure and HLA in healthy donors. PCR was performed using 60 Vbeta and 13 Jbeta primers. Profiled with immunoSEQ multiplex PCR; TCRdb holds only in-frame clones, not every one. The repertoire holds tens of thousands of clones, with approximately 63% as singletons. Material: PBMCs. All receptors derive from a woman in her thirties in good health and CMV-seronegative.

The V call is TRBV6-4, the J call TRBJ2-1; D may be TRBD2 (6 bases). There are 15 residues in the CDR3. Germline V gene lookup returns CDR1 MRHNA and CDR2 SNTAGT. V was shortened by 3 bases and J by 0 bases, with 9 bases between the two germline ends. The CDR3 region is CASSEDSGSYNEQFF. CDR3 DNA: TGTGCCAGCAGTGAGGATAGCGGCTCCTACAATGAGCAGTTCTTC.

This chain connects TRBV10-3 to TRBJ2-2; D remains unclear. CDR1 is ENHRY and CDR2 is SYGVKD in the germline V gene. The CDR3 extends over 14 amino acids. V lost 8 bases and J lost 2, with 12 bases in between. In DNA form, the CDR3 reads TGTGCCATCCACCCGTCAGGCAACACCGGGGAGCTGTTTTTT. Protein: CAIHPSGNTGELFF.

The V and J genes are TRBV7-2 and TRBJ2-6, with 10 bases that match TRBD1. Germline CDR1 SGHTA, CDR2 FQGNSA. The CDR3 covers 16 residues. J was trimmed by 2 bases and V by 8 bases; bases with no gene match: 6. The CDR3 sequence: CASGRDRGAGANVLTF. In nucleotides, the CDR3 is TGTGCCAGCGGTCGGGACAGGGGTGCTGGGGCCAACGTCCTGACTTTC.

The rearrangement uses TRBV7-3 and TRBJ2-1; 8 bases fit TRBD2. Germline CDR1 and CDR2: SGHTA and FQGTGA. The CDR3 totals 13 residues. Germline trimming cut 8 bases from V and 2 bases from J; bases unmatched to any gene: 2. CDR3 sequence reads: CASGLAAYNEQFF. CDR3 in DNA: TGTGCCAGCGGACTAGCAGCCTACAATGAGCAGTTCTTC.

The chain joins TRBV5-1 to TRBJ2-5, with 14 bases matching TRBD2. The CDR3 sequence is 16 residues long. The junction had 7 bases not matched to a gene; V was cut back by 4 bases and J by 5 bases. The germline V gene has CDR1 SGHRS and CDR2 YFSETQ. The CDR3 loop is CASSRGLAGAQETQYF. The DNA of the CDR3 is TGCGCCAGCAGCAGGGGACTAGCGGGAGCTCAGGAGACCCAGTACTTC.

This chain connects TRBV7-2 to TRBJ1-1; 10 bases are shared with TRBD1. This CDR3 has 17 amino acids. V dropped 5 bases and J dropped 1; count of bases not matched to a gene: 10. Germline values: CDR1 SGHTA, CDR2 FQGNSA. The CDR3 loop is CASSRHRDRGWNTEAFF. The CDR3 DNA reads TGTGCCAGCAGCCGGCACCGGGACAGGGGATGGAACACTGAAGCTTTCTTT.

This chain links TRBV7-9 with TRBJ2-2; TRBD2 aligns across 12 bases. Germline V CDR1 and CDR2: SEHNR, FQNEAQ (reference sequence). The V and J ends lost 5 bases and 3 bases, in that order; junction bases with no gene match: 7. The CDR3 has 17 amino acids. The CDR3: CASSPPSGGAHTGELFF. The CDR3 nucleotides read TGTGCCAGCAGCCCCCCTAGCGGGGGGGCCCACACCGGGGAGCTGTTTTTT.

The rearrangement uses TRBV4-1 and TRBJ1-2; 7 bases are a match to TRBD1. The length of the CDR3 is 15 residues. Losses at the gene ends were 3 bases for V and 0 bases for J; bases not matched to a gene: 4. CDR1 MGHRA and CDR2 YSYEKL come from the germline V gene. The CDR3 loop reads CASSQGQFSNYGYTF. CDR3 DNA sequence: TGCGCCAGCAGCCAGGGACAGTTCTCTAACTATGGCTACACCTTC.

The chain links TRBV6-6 to TRBJ2-5; 9 nucleotides line up with TRBD2. CDR3 size: 15 residues. Germline V CDR1 and CDR2: MNHNY, SVGAGI (reference sequence). The V gene end was trimmed by 5 bases and the J gene end by 4 bases; junction bases not matched to a gene: 8. CDR3 protein: CASSAVAGVRETQYF. CDR3 bases: TGTGCCAGCAGTGCCGTAGCGGGAGTGAGAGAGACCCAGTACTTC.

The chain uses TRBV6-1 and TRBJ2-7; D not certain. CDR3 length: 13 residues. V was trimmed by 10 bases and J by 0 bases, leaving 13 bases between them. Germline V gives CDR1 MNHNS, CDR2 SASEGT. In DNA, the CDR3 is TGTGCCACCTATCGTTCGCCCTCCTACGAGCAGTACTTC. Translation gives CATYRSPSYEQYF.

The chain joins TRBV9 to TRBJ1-1; D not resolved. The CDR3 has 12 residues. Trimming shortened V by 7 bases and J by 3 bases, and 10 bases separated the two germline ends. The germline V gene encodes CDR1 SGDLS and CDR2 YYNGEE. The CDR3, as DNA: TGTGCCAGCGGGAGACGGGACACTGAAGCTTTCTTT. Translated, it gives CASGRRDTEAFF.

The gene calls are TRBV2 and TRBJ1-5; maybe TRBD1 (5 bases). The V gene's germline CDR1 is SNHLY and CDR2 FYNNEI. V was trimmed by 3 bases and J by 6 bases, leaving 12 bases between them. This CDR3 comprises 14 residues. The CDR3 DNA reads TGTGCCAGCAGTGACCAGGGCGGGATTCAGCCCCAGCATTTT. Its protein product is CASSDQGGIQPQHF.

This sequence joins TRBV4-1 and TRBJ2-5; D may be TRBD1 (6 bases). Per germline, CDR1 MGHRA and CDR2 YSYEKL. CDR3 size: 19 residues. Trimming left V 0 bases short and J 7 bases short, with 27 bases between. The CDR3 DNA follows: TGCGCCAGCAGCCAAGATGCCAGAGGGGGACAACCGCTTACTAGGACCCAGTACTTC. It is translated as CASSQDARGGQPLTRTQYF.

J is TRBJ2-7 and V is TRBV5-6; a possible D gene is TRBD1 (5 bases). CDR1 and CDR2 from the germline V gene are SGHDT and YYEEEE. This CDR3 is 13 amino acids long. V was pared by 5 bases and J by 4 bases, with 13 bases between. In DNA, the CDR3 is TGTGCCAGCAGTCGCGACAGAGCATACGAGCAGTACTTC. Translation gives CASSRDRAYEQYF.

This clone was observed once. This chain connects TRBV6-1 to TRBJ2-6; 11 bases align to TRBD1. Looked up from germline, CDR1 is MNHNS and CDR2 is SASEGT. The CDR3 has 17 residues. After removal of 4 bases from V and 0 bases from J, the junction contained 2 bases not matched to a gene. CDR3 bases: TGTGCCAGCAGTGCCGGGACAGGGGGCTCTGGGGCCAACGTCCTGACTTTC. Encoded protein: CASSAGTGGSGANVLTF.

The J gene is TRBJ1-3, the V gene TRBV9; D may be TRBD1 (6 bases). The CDR3 has 13 amino acids. The V and J ends lost 4 bases and 7 bases respectively, with 12 bases between them. Germline-derived CDR1 and CDR2 are SGDLS and YYNGEE. The CDR3 DNA reads TGTGCCAGCAGCCCGGGGGGGCTTAACACCATATATTTT. Translated: CASSPGGLNTIYF.

V and J are TRBV4-2 and TRBJ1-3; 8 bases fit TRBD1. The germline V gene encodes CDR1 LGHNA and CDR2 YNFKEQ. With V trimmed by 4 bases and J by 2 bases, 4 bases remained unmatched. The CDR3 spans 15 residues. CDR3 amino acids: CASSPRTGTGNTIYF. CDR3 sequence (DNA): TGTGCCAGCAGCCCCCGGACAGGGACTGGAAACACCATATATTTT.

This clone was seen a few times. The chain uses TRBV27 and TRBJ2-7; D is perhaps TRBD1 (5 bases). This CDR3 spans 15 amino acids. CDR1 and CDR2 (germline): MNHEY, SMNVEV (reference sequence). The V end lost 2 bases, the J end lost 1 base, and 12 bases lay between the germline ends. CDR3 sequence (DNA): TGTGCCAGCAGTTTAACAGGTGATATGTCCTACGAGCAGTACTTC. This codes for CASSLTGDMSYEQYF.

In this sample, this clone turned up a few times. As DNA, the CDR3 is TGTGCCAGCAGCCCCAGCGCCGCCAGCTTTGGCACAGATACGCAGTATTTT. This encodes CASSPSAASFGTDTQYF. The chain is built from TRBV14 and TRBJ2-3; D is uncertain. V lost 4 bases and J 1 base, leaving 18 bases between the germline ends. Germline values: CDR1 SGHDN, CDR2 FVKESK. The CDR3 totals 17 residues. Using reference TRBV14 and TRBJ2-3 for the parts outside the CDR3, the full variable domain is EAGVTQFPSHSVIEKGQTVTLRCDPISGHDNLYWYRRVMGKEIKFLLHFVKESKQDESGMPNNRFLAERTGGTYSTLKVQPAELEDSGVYFCASSPSAASFGTDTQYFGPGTRLTVL.

CDR3 protein: CASSHRGPSQPQHF. CDR3 nucleotide sequence: TGTGCCAGCAGTCACAGGGGGCCTAGTCAGCCCCAGCATTTT. V and J are TRBV27 and TRBJ1-5; 9 bases agree with TRBD1. The CDR3 extends over 14 amino acids. The V gene end was trimmed by 5 bases and the J gene end by 6 bases; junction bases not matched to a gene: 5. CDR1 is MNHEY, CDR2 SMNVEV, per germline (reference sequence).

The rearrangement links TRBV7-2 to TRBJ2-1; 12 bases match TRBD2. The germline V gene has CDR1 SGHTA and CDR2 FQGNSA. The CDR3 is 15 residues long. Unmatched junction bases numbered 4, after V lost 5 bases and J lost 5 bases. The CDR3 loop reads CASSKTSGSHNEQFF. The CDR3 DNA sequence: TGTGCCAGCAGCAAGACTAGCGGGAGTCACAATGAGCAGTTCTTC.

This clone turned up a few times. J is TRBJ2-3 and V is TRBV6-5; no reliable D call. The CDR3 is 14 amino acids. The V end was cut by 2 bases, the J end by 2 bases, with 8 bases between. Germline V gene data show CDR1 as MNHEY and CDR2 as SVGAGI. The CDR3 sequence is CASSYVAATDTQYF. The CDR3 nucleotides read TGTGCCAGCAGTTACGTGGCGGCCACAGATACGCAGTATTTT.

This sequence joins TRBV28 and TRBJ2-1; D possibly corresponds to TRBD2 (5 bases). The CDR3 is 14 amino acids. V dropped 3 bases and J dropped 10 bases, with 16 bases sitting between them. Germline V gene data show CDR1 as MDHEN and CDR2 as SYDVKM. DNA of the CDR3: TGTGCCAGCAGTTTTCTAGCAAGTTCAAAAGAGCAGTTCTTC. Translation: CASSFLASSKEQFF.

V gene TRBV6-1 combines with J gene TRBJ1-4; 9 bases are shared with TRBD1. The trim removed 6 bases at V and 7 bases at J, leaving 3 bases unmatched. Germline values: CDR1 MNHNS, CDR2 SASEGT. The length of the CDR3 is 13 residues. For the CDR3, the DNA is TGTGCCAGCAGAAGGGACAGGGCTGAAAAACTGTTTTTT. Its translation is CASRRDRAEKLFF.

V is TRBV5-4 and J is TRBJ2-3; D may be TRBD2 (5 bases). Deletions cut 5 bases from V and 1 base from J, with 8 bases between. Germline V gene data show CDR1 as SGHNT and CDR2 as YYREEE (reference sequence). There are 13 residues in the CDR3. CDR3 amino acids: CASSRTGTDTQYF. In DNA form, the CDR3 reads TGTGCCAGCAGTCGGACTGGCACAGATACGCAGTATTTT.

The chain couples TRBV6-1 to TRBJ2-7, with a weak D call TRBD2 (6 bases). Germline V gene lookup returns CDR1 MNHNS and CDR2 SASEGT. V was trimmed by 0 bases and J by 2 bases, leaving 11 bases between them. The CDR3 consists of 15 residues. The CDR3 DNA is TGTGCCAGCAGTGAAGCTTGGGGCGGGGCCTACGAGCAGTACTTC. This translates into CASSEAWGGAYEQYF.

This clone was seen more than once but under ten times. The gene calls are TRBV7-8 and TRBJ1-1; 7 positions agree with TRBD1. CDR1 SGHVS and CDR2 FQNEAQ come from the germline V gene. V lost 1 base and J lost 0; bases outside the gene matches: 2. The CDR3 extends over 15 amino acids. CDR3 amino acids: CASSLGGQLNTEAFF. The CDR3 DNA is TGTGCCAGCAGCTTAGGGGGACAGCTGAACACTGAAGCTTTCTTT.

The rearrangement uses TRBV25-1 and TRBJ2-3, with D perhaps TRBD2 (5 bases). This CDR3 is built from 13 residues. Trimming took 5 bases from V and 1 from J, leaving 7 bases between them. Germline CDR1 and CDR2: MGHDK and SYGVNS. In DNA form, the CDR3 reads TGTGCCAGCAGTCGTAGCGGCACAGATACGCAGTATTTT. Translating it yields CASSRSGTDTQYF.